The entry below gives a single TCR beta chain sequence along with its context. The sample comes from a study of blood T cell repertoires in COVID-19. This CDR3 is 16 amino acids long. Germline values: CDR1 MDHEN, CDR2 SYDVKM. V was clipped by 6 bases and J by 4 bases; unmatched bases: 11. Produced via immunoSEQ multiplex PCR; TCRdb's table is partial and in-frame only. The sample lists 300,000 or so clones, roughly nine tenths seen once, with 2.2% in the top ten. The Seattle site enrolled patients during active infection and followed them longitudinally. V usage is TRBV28 and J usage is TRBJ1-2; 10 nucleotides line up with TRBD1. The sequenced sample consisted of peripheral blood. The TCR originated in a woman younger than 45 with COVID-19, enrolled during active disease. In DNA form, the CDR3 reads TGTGCCAGCAGCTCCTCGGGACAGGGGTCGGGCTATGGCTACACCTTC. It specifies CASSSSGQGSGYGYTF.